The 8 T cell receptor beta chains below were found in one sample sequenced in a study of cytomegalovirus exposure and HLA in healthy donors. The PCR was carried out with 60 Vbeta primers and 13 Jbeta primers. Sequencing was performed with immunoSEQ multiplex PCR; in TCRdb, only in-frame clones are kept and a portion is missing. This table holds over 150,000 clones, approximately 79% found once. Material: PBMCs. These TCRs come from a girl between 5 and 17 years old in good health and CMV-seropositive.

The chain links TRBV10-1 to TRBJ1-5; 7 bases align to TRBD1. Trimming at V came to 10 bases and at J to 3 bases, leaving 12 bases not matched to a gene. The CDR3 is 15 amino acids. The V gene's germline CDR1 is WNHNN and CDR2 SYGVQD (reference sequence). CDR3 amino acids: CATGDSLISNQPQHF. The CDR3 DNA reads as TGCGCCACCGGGGACAGTCTTATTTCCAATCAGCCCCAGCATTTT.

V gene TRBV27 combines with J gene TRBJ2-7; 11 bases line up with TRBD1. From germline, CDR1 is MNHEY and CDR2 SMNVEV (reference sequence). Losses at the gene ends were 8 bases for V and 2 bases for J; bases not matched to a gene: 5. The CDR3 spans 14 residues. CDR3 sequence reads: CASATGQGAYEQYF. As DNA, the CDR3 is TGTGCCAGCGCAACGGGACAGGGGGCCTACGAGCAGTACTTC.

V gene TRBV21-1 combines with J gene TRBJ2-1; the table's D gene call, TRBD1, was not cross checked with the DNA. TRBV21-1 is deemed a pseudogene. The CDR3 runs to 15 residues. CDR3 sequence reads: CASSALGQGLNEQFF. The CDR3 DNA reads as TGTGCCAGCAGCGCTCTGGGACAGGGGTTGAATGAGCAGTTCTTC.

CDR3 loop: CASSLDGAIYNEQFF. Written as DNA, the CDR3 is TGTGCCAGCAGCTTAGATGGGGCTATCTACAATGAGCAGTTCTTC. V is TRBV11-3 and J is TRBJ2-1; TRBD1 might be the D (5 bases). The CDR3 runs to 15 residues. The V end lost 0 bases, the J end lost 3 bases, and 9 bases lay between the germline ends. Germline CDR1 and CDR2: SGHNT and YENEEA. The complete variable domain, with remaining parts taken from reference TRBV11-3 and TRBJ2-1, reads EAGVVQSPRYKIIEKKQPVAFWCNPISGHNTLYWYLQNLGQGPELLIRYENEEAVDDSQLPKDRFSAERLKGVDSTLKIQPAELGDSAVYLCASSLDGAIYNEQFFGPGTRLTVL.

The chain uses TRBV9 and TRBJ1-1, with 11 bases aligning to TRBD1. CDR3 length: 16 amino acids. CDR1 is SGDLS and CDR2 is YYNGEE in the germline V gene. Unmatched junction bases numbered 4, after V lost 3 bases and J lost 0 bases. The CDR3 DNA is TGTGCCAGCAGCGCGGGGACAGGGGGTCTGAACACTGAAGCTTTCTTT. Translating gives CASSAGTGGLNTEAFF.

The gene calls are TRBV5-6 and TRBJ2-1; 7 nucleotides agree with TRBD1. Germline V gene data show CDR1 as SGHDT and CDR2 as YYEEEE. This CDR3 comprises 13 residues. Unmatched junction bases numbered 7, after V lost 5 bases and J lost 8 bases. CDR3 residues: CASSPQGQYEQFF. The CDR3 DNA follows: TGTGCCAGCAGTCCACAGGGGCAGTATGAGCAGTTCTTC.

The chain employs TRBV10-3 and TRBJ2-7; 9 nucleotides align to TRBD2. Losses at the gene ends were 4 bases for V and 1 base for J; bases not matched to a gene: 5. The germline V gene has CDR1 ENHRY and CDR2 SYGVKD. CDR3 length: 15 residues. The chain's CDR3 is CAISAGLAGSYEQYF. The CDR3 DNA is TGTGCCATCAGTGCTGGGCTAGCGGGGTCCTACGAGCAGTACTTC.

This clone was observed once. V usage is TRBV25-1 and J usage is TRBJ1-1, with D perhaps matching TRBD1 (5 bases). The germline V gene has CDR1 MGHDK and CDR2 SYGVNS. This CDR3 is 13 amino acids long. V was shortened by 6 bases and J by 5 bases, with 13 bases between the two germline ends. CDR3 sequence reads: CASRSGLGTEAFF. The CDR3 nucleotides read TGTGCCAGCAGGTCAGGGCTAGGGACTGAAGCTTTCTTT.